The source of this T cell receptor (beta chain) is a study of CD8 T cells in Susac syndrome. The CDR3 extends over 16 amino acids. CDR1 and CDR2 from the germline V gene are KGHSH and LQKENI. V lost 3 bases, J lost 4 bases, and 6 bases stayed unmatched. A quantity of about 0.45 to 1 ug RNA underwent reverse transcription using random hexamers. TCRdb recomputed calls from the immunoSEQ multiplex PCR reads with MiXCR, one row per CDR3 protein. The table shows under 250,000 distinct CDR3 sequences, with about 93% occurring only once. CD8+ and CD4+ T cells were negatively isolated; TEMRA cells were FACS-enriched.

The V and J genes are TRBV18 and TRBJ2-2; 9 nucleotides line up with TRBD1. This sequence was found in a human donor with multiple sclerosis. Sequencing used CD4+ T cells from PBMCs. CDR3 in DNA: TGTGCCAGCTCACCTCTGGGACAGGGCGTCACCGGGGAGCTGTTTTTT. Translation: CASSPLGQGVTGELFF.